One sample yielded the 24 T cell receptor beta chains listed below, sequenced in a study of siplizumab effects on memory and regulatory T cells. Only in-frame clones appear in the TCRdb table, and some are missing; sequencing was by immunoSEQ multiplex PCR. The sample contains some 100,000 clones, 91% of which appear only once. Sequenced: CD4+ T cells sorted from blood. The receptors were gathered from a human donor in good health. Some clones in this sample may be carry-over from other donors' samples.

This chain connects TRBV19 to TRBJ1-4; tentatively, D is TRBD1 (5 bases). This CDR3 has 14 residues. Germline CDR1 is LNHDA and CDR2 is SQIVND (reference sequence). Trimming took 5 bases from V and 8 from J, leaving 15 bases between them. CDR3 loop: CASSFGTRGEKLFF. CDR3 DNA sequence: TGTGCCAGTAGTTTCGGGACCCGGGGGGAAAAACTGTTTTTT.

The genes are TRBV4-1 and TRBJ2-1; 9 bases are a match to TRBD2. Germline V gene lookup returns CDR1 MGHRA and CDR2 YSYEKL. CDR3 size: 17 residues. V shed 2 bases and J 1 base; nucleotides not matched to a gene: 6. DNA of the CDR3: TGCGCCAGCAGCCAAACTCATAGCGGGAGTTCCTACAATGAGCAGTTCTTC. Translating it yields CASSQTHSGSSYNEQFF.

The CDR3 DNA sequence: TGTGCCAGCAGCCAACGCCGGACTAGCGGGAGATATGGAGAGACCCAGTACTTC. This encodes CASSQRRTSGRYGETQYF. The chain recombines TRBV14 with TRBJ2-5; 13 bases line up with TRBD2. Trimming took 2 bases from V and 4 from J; bases not matched to a gene: 10. The CDR3 contains 18 residues. Germline assignment: CDR1 SGHDN and CDR2 FVKESK. Looking up the rest from reference TRBV14 and TRBJ2-5 gives the full variable domain: EAGVTQFPSHSVIEKGQTVTLRCDPISGHDNLYWYRRVMGKEIKFLLHFVKESKQDESGMPNNRFLAERTGGTYSTLKVQPAELEDSGVYFCASSQRRTSGRYGETQYFGPGTRLLVL.

In DNA, the CDR3 is TGTGCCAGCACTAAGGGGGGGACAGCTAACTATGGCTACACCTTC. As protein: CASTKGGTANYGYTF. The rearrangement links TRBV5-4 to TRBJ1-2, with 7 nucleotides matching TRBD1. The CDR3 covers 15 residues. With 6 bases clipped from V and 0 bases from J, the junction kept 8 bases outside the gene matches. Germline values: CDR1 SGHNT, CDR2 YYREEE (reference sequence).

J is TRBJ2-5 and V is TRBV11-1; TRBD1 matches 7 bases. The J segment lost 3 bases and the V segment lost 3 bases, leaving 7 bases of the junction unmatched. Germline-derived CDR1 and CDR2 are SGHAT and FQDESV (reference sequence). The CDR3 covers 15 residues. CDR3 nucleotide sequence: TGTGCCAGCAGCTTCGTGGCAGGGGGTGAAGAGACCCAGTACTTC. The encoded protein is CASSFVAGGEETQYF.

The CDR3 DNA reads as TGTGCCAGCAGCCAAGAGCCCAGGGGACGAGAGACCCAGTACTTC. Its translation is CASSQEPRGRETQYF. The chain has TRBV4-2 and TRBJ2-5, with a weak D call TRBD1 (6 bases). The CDR3 is made up of 15 amino acids. Germline V gives CDR1 LGHNA, CDR2 YNFKEQ. V shed 0 bases and J shed 4 bases, with 12 bases lying between them.

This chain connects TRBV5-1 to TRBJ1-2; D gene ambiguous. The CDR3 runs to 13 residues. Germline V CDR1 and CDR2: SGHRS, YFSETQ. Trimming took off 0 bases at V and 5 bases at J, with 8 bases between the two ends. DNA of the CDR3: TGCGCCAGCAGCTTGGACAGTTCGTATGGCTACACCTTC. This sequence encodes CASSLDSSYGYTF.

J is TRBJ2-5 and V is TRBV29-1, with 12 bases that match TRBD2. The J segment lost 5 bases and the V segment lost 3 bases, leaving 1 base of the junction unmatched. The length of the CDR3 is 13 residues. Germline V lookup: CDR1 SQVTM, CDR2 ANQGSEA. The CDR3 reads CSVDLAGGETQYF. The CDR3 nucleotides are TGCAGCGTTGATCTAGCGGGAGGGGAGACCCAGTACTTC.

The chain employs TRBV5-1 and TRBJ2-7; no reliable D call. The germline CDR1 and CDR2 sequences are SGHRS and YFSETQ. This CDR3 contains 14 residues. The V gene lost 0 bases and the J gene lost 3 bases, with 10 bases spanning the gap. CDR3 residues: CASSLESSLYEQYF. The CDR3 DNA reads TGCGCCAGCAGCTTGGAGTCCTCCCTCTACGAGCAGTACTTC.

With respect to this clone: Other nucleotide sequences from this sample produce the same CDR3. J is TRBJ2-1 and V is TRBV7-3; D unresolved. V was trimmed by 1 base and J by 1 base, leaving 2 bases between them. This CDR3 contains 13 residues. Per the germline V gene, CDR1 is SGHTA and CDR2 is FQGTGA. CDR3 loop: CASSLNSYNEQFF. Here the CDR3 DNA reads TGTGCCAGCAGCTTAAATTCCTACAATGAGCAGTTCTTC.

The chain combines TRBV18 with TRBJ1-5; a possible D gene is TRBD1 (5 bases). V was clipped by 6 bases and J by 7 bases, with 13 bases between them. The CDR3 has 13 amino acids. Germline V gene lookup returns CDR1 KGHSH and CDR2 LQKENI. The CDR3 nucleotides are TGTGCCAGCTCCCCTACAGGAGTACAGCCCCAGCATTTT. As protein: CASSPTGVQPQHF.

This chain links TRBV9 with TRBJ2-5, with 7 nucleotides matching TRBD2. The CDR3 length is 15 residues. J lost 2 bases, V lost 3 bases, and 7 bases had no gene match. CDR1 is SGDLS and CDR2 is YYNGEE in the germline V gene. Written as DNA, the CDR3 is TGTGCCAGCAGCGAGGCGCCCGGGGGGCAAGAGACCCAGTACTTC. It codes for CASSEAPGGQETQYF.

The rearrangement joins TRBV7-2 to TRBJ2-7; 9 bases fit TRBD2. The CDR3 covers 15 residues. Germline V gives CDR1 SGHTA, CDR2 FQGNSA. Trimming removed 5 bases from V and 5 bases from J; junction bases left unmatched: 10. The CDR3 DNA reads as TGTGCCAGCAGCCCTTCGGGGCTAGCGGGAAACGAGCAGTACTTC. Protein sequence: CASSPSGLAGNEQYF.

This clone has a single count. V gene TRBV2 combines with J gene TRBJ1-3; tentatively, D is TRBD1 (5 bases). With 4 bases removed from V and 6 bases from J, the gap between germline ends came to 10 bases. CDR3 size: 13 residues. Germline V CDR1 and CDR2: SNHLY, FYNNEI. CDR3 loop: CASSGQGVNTIYF. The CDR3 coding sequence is TGTGCCAGCAGTGGGCAGGGTGTAAACACCATATATTTT.

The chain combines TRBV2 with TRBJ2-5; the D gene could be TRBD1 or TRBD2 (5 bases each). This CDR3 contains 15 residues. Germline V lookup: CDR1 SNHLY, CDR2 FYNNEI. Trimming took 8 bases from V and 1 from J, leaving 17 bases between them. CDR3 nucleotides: TGTGCCAGCTACCGGGGCGGGCAAATCCAAGAGACCCAGTACTTC. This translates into CASYRGGQIQETQYF. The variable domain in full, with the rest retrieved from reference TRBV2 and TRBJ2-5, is EPEVTQTPSHQVTQMGQEVILRCVPISNHLYFYWYRQILGQKVEFLVSFYNNEISEKSEIFDDQFSVERPDGSNFTLKIRSTKLEDSAMYFCASYRGGQIQETQYFGPGTRLLVL.

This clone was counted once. The CDR3 here is CASSGVGGRREKLFF. CDR3 in DNA: TGTGCCAGCAGCGGTGTGGGGGGGCGGCGTGAAAAACTGTTTTTT. The gene calls are TRBV14 and TRBJ1-4, with D maybe TRBD1 (6 bases). Trimming took off 5 bases at V and 7 bases at J, with 17 bases between the two ends. This CDR3 region has 15 residues. CDR1 is SGHDN, CDR2 FVKESK, per germline. The full variable domain, in which reference TRBV14 and TRBJ1-4 provide the parts outside the CDR3, is EAGVTQFPSHSVIEKGQTVTLRCDPISGHDNLYWYRRVMGKEIKFLLHFVKESKQDESGMPNNRFLAERTGGTYSTLKVQPAELEDSGVYFCASSGVGGRREKLFFGSGTQLSVL.

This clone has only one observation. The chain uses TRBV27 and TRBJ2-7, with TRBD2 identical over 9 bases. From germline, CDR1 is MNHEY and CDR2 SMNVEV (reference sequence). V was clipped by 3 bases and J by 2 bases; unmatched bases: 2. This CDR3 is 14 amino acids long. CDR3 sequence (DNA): TGTGCCAGCAGTTTTCGCGGGAGGGCCTACGAGCAGTACTTC. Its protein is CASSFRGRAYEQYF.

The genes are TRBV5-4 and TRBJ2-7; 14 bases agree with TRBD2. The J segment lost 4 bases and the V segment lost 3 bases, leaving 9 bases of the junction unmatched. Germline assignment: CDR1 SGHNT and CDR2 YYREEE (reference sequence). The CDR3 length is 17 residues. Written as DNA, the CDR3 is TGTGCCAGCAGCTCACCGGGACTAGCGGGAGAAGGGTACGAGCAGTACTTC. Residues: CASSSPGLAGEGYEQYF.

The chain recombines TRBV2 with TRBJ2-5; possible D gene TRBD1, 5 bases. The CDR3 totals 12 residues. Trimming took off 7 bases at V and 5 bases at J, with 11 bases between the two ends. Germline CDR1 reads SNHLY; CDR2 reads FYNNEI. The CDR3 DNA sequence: TGTGCCAGCAACTCAGGGCAGGAGACCCAGTACTTC. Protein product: CASNSGQETQYF.

This chain's CDR3 is CASIPRGAGSGTEAFF. CDR3 sequence (DNA): TGTGCCAGTATTCCTCGGGGGGCTGGGTCGGGTACTGAAGCTTTCTTT. The V call is TRBV19, the J call TRBJ1-1; TRBD1 might be the D (6 bases). Germline-derived CDR1 and CDR2 are LNHDA and SQIVND (reference sequence). The germline V and J ends were trimmed by 7 bases and 5 bases, with 23 bases remaining between them. The CDR3 contains 16 residues.

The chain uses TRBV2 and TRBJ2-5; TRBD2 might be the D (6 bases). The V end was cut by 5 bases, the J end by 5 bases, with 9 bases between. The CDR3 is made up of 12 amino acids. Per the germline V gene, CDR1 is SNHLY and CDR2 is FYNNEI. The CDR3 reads CASSTGVETQYF. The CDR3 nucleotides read TGTGCCAGCAGTACGGGGGTGGAGACCCAGTACTTC.

The chain's CDR3 is CASSGQGAGVEQYF. CDR3 in DNA: TGTGCCAGCAGTGGCCAGGGGGCGGGAGTCGAGCAGTACTTC. The chain uses TRBV25-1 and TRBJ2-7; possible D gene TRBD1, 8 bases. Germline V gene lookup returns CDR1 MGHDK and CDR2 SYGVNS. The CDR3 is made up of 14 amino acids. V was trimmed by 4 bases and J by 6 bases, leaving 16 bases between them.

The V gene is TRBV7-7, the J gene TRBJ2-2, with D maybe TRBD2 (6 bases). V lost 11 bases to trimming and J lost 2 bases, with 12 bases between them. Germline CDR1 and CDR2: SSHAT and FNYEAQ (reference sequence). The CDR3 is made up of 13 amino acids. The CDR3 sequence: CALQEGNTGELFF. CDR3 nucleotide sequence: TGTGCCCTCCAGGAGGGTAACACCGGGGAGCTGTTTTTT.

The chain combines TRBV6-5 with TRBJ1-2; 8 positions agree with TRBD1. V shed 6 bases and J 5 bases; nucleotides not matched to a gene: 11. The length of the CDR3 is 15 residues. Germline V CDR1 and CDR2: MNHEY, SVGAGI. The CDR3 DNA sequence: TGTGCCAGCAGGGGACAGGCCCCCGAGGGATATGGCTACACCTTC. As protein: CASRGQAPEGYGYTF.